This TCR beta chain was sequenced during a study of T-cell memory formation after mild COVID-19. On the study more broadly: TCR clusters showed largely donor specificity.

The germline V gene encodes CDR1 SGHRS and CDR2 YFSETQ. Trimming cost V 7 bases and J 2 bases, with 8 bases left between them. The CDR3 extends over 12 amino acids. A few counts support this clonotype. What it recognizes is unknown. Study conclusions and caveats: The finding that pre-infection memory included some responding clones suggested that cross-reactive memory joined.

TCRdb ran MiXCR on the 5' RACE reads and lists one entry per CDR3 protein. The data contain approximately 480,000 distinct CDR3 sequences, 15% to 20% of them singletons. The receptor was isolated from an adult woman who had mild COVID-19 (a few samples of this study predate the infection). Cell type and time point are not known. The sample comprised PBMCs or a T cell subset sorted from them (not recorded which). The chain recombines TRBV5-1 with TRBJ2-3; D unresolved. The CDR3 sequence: CASWGNTDTQYF. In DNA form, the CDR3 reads TGCGCCAGCTGGGGAAACACAGATACGCAGTATTTT.